This TCR beta chain was recovered during a study of metastatic and nonmetastatic thyroid tumors. Whole-study results and caveats: Relative to benign nodules, malignant thyroid tumors were reportedly characterized by significantly elevated TCR beta diversity in blood and tumor.

Per the authors' pipeline: A classifier of distant metastasis in papillary thyroid cancer was built from CDR3 differences (across clinicopathological groups). TCRdb re-called the PCR reads through MiXCR. The V and J calls come from TCRdb's annotation, not from the publication. The sample records some 21,000 clones, 20% to 30% being singletons. This clone was seen repeatedly, ten times or more. What it recognizes is unknown. All patients were untreated before thyroid surgery. Looked up from germline, CDR1 is KGHSH and CDR2 is LQKENI. This CDR3 has 12 residues. The V end was cut by 8 bases, the J end by 5 bases, with 12 bases between.

V usage is TRBV18 and J usage is TRBJ2-5; D unclear. The material sequenced was tumor tissue. This sequence originates from a female donor with papillary thyroid cancer or a benign thyroid nodule (not recorded which). Some clones in this sample may be carry-over from other donors' samples. In DNA, the CDR3 is TGTGCCAGCCTCGGCCCCCGGGAGACCCAGTACTTC. The encoded protein is CASLGPRETQYF.